A selection of T cell receptor beta chains follows, all from one sample in a study of CD8 T cells in ankylosing spondylitis. One entry per CDR3 protein, called by TCRdb with MiXCR from the 5' RACE reads. The sample lists fewer than 650,000 distinct CDR3 sequences; approximately 12% were seen once. Sequencing input: blood, either unsorted or a sorted T cell fraction (not recorded which). Source of these receptors: a male donor with ankylosing spondylitis. The CDR3 runs from the conserved cysteine through the conserved F or W. The D gene is left open where the match is weak. Clone size appears in some rows only: once, few, many, or a class for an expanded clone.

clone size: NA
D gene: NA
V gene: TRBV7-2
J gene: TRBJ2-7
CDR3 protein: CASSSLGSERYF
CDR3 DNA: TGTGCCAGCAGCTCATTGGGTTCGGAGAGGTACTTC

clone size: few
D gene: NA
V gene: TRBV7-7
J gene: TRBJ2-2
CDR3 protein: CASSLALGANTGELFF
CDR3 DNA: TGTGCCAGCAGCTTAGCGCTAGGGGCGAACACCGGGGAGCTGTTTTTT

clone size: many
D gene: TRBD1
V gene: TRBV5-1
J gene: TRBJ1-1
CDR3 protein: CASSTGTGDIEAFF
CDR3 DNA: TGCGCCAGCAGCACCGGGACAGGGGATATTGAAGCTTTCTTT

clone size: NA
D gene: TRBD1
V gene: TRBV24-1
J gene: TRBJ2-1
CDR3 protein: CATSDFGGQGRNEQFF
CDR3 DNA: TGTGCCACCAGTGATTTCGGGGGACAGGGCCGGAATGAGCAGTTCTTC

clone size: NA
D gene: NA
V gene: TRBV18
J gene: TRBJ2-5
CDR3 protein: CASSPYGTHETQYF
CDR3 DNA: TGTGCCAGCTCACCGTACGGGACGCACGAGACCCAGTACTTC

clone size: few
D gene: TRBD1
V gene: TRBV20-1
J gene: TRBJ1-2
CDR3 protein: CSARPTGETYYGYTF
CDR3 DNA: TGCAGTGCTAGACCGACAGGGGAAACCTACTATGGCTACACCTTC

clone size: NA
D gene: NA
V gene: TRBV12-3/TRBV12-4
J gene: TRBJ1-1
CDR3 protein: CASSLVQGYTEAFF
CDR3 DNA: TGTGCCAGCAGTTTAGTCCAGGGGTACACTGAAGCTTTCTTT

clone size: NA
D gene: NA
V gene: TRBV29-1
J gene: TRBJ2-1
CDR3 protein: CSVEGQASYNEQFF
CDR3 DNA: TGCAGCGTTGAAGGGCAAGCCTCCTACAATGAGCAGTTCTTC

clone size: few
D gene: NA
V gene: TRBV7-8
J gene: TRBJ2-1
CDR3 protein: CASSPRGRQFF
CDR3 DNA: TGTGCCAGCAGCCCTCGGGGGAGGCAGTTCTTC

clone size: NA
D gene: TRBD2
V gene: TRBV15
J gene: TRBJ2-7
CDR3 protein: CATTSGRDDEQYF
CDR3 DNA: TGTGCCACCACTAGCGGGAGAGATGATGAGCAGTACTTC

clone size: few
D gene: NA
V gene: TRBV3-1
J gene: TRBJ2-1
CDR3 protein: CACSQDKQGYNEQFF
CDR3 DNA: TGTGCCTGCAGCCAAGATAAACAGGGTTACAATGAGCAGTTCTTC

clone size: many
D gene: NA
V gene: TRBV3-1
J gene: TRBJ1-5
CDR3 protein: CASSFGTQNNQPQHF
CDR3 DNA: TGTGCCAGCAGCTTCGGGACGCAGAACAATCAGCCCCAGCATTTT

clone size: few
D gene: NA
V gene: TRBV4-1
J gene: TRBJ1-3
CDR3 protein: CASSQVSGAYGNTIYF
CDR3 DNA: TGCGCCAGCAGCCAAGTATCGGGGGCATATGGAAACACCATATATTTT

clone size: many
D gene: NA
V gene: TRBV21-1
J gene: TRBJ2-7
CDR3 protein: CASSNTYKRCSSYEQYF
CDR3 DNA: TGTGCCAGCAGCAACACGTACAAGCGGTGCAGCTCCTACGAGCAGTACTTC

clone size: few
D gene: TRBD2
V gene: TRBV20-1
J gene: TRBJ2-4
CDR3 protein: CSPVRGDIQYF
CDR3 DNA: TGCAGTCCGGTTCGGGGGGACATTCAGTACTTC

clone size: once
D gene: TRBD1
V gene: TRBV7-9
J gene: TRBJ2-1
CDR3 protein: CASIQGAWDEQFF
CDR3 DNA: TGTGCCAGCATCCAGGGGGCCTGGGATGAGCAGTTCTTC

clone size: few
D gene: NA
V gene: TRBV3-1
J gene: TRBJ1-2
CDR3 protein: CASSHPTGGRGYTF
CDR3 DNA: TGTGCCAGCAGCCACCCGACCGGAGGAAGGGGCTACACCTTC

clone size: few
D gene: TRBD2
V gene: TRBV27
J gene: TRBJ2-3
CDR3 protein: CASSFVLAGRTDTQYF
CDR3 DNA: TGTGCCAGCAGTTTCGTACTAGCGGGAAGAACAGATACGCAGTATTTT

clone size: NA
D gene: NA
V gene: TRBV7-9
J gene: TRBJ2-2
CDR3 protein: CASSDGHLTNTGELFF
CDR3 DNA: TGTGCCAGCAGCGATGGACACCTGACGAACACCGGGGAGCTGTTTTTT

clone size: NA
D gene: NA
V gene: TRBV7-2
J gene: TRBJ2-5
CDR3 protein: CASSLGVSATGTQYF
CDR3 DNA: TGTGCCAGCAGCTTAGGGGTTAGCGCGACGGGGACCCAGTACTTC

clone size: few
D gene: TRBD2
V gene: TRBV7-9
J gene: TRBJ2-5
CDR3 protein: CASSLVASGGQETQYF
CDR3 DNA: TGTGCCAGCAGCTTAGTGGCTAGCGGGGGACAAGAGACCCAGTACTTC

clone size: NA
D gene: NA
V gene: TRBV4-1
J gene: TRBJ1-6
CDR3 protein: CASSEGSQHSPLHF
CDR3 DNA: TGCGCCAGCAGCGAGGGGTCGCAGCACTCACCCCTCCACTTT